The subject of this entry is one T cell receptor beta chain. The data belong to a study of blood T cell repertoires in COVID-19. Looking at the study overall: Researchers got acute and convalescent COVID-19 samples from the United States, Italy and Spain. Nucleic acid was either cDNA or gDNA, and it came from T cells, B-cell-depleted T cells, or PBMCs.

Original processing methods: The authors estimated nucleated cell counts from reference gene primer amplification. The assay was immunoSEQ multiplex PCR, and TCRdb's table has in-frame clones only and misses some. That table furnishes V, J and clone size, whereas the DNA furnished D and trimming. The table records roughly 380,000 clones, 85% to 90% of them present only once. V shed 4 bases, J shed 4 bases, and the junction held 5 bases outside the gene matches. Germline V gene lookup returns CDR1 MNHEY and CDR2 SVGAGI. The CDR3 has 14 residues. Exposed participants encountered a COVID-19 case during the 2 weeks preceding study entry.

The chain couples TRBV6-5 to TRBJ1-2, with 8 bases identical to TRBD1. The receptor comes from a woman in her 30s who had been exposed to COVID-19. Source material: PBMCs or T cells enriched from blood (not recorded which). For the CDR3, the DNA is TGTGCCAGCAGTTTGACAGGGGAGGTCTATGGCTACACCTTC. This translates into CASSLTGEVYGYTF.